This T cell receptor beta chain was found in a study of T cells in Graves' hyperthyroidism and ophthalmopathy. This clonotype was picked up many times. At one end the junction does not follow the germline gene, possibly because of a read error. The source material, RNA transcripts, was used to amplify TCR beta CDR3 regions. HTBI primers drove first-round RT-PCR of the TCR CDR3. TCRdb re-analysed the multiplex PCR reads in MiXCR, keeping a single row per CDR3 protein. The table shows 500,000 to 800,000 distinct CDR3 sequences, with 13% to 15% occurring only once. This CDR3 contains 13 residues. Germline values: CDR1 MDHEN, CDR2 SYDVKM.

The chain uses TRBV28 and TRBJ2-7; D may be TRBD1 (5 bases). The source of this sequence is a woman aged 45-65 years with Graves' ophthalmopathy. Sequencing used blood. CDR3 in amino acids: CASSLSGPYEQYF. The CDR3 bases are TGTGCCAGCAGCTTATCAGGGCCCTACGAGCAGTACTTC.